One sample yielded the 24 T cell receptor beta chains listed below, sequenced in a study of OX40 agonist ivuxolimab in advanced cancers. Assay used: immunoSEQ multiplex PCR; TCRdb lists only in-frame clones, some missing. The sample holds 65,000 to 95,000 clones; approximately 89% are singletons and the top ten take around 0.19%. The source was CD4+ or CD8+ T cells sorted from blood, collected in a trial of the OX40 agonist ivuxolimab. The receptor source for this set is an adult with an advanced solid tumor such as melanoma, head and neck, liver or kidney cancer.

The rearrangement joins TRBV10-3 to TRBJ2-5; tentatively, D is TRBD2 (5 bases). Germline lookup yields CDR1 ENHRY and CDR2 SYGVKD. The CDR3 sequence is 14 residues long. V lost 5 bases and J 5 bases, leaving 15 bases between the germline ends. Written as DNA, the CDR3 is TGTGCCATCAGTCCCCGGGGAAGCGGTGAGACCCAGTACTTC. Translating it yields CAISPRGSGETQYF.

V is TRBV19 and J is TRBJ1-1; 7 bases map to TRBD1. Trimming at V came to 3 bases and at J to 6 bases, leaving 7 bases not matched to a gene. There are 14 residues in the CDR3. Germline CDR1 is LNHDA and CDR2 is SQIVND (reference sequence). As DNA, the CDR3 is TGTGCCAGTAGTATTCCAGGGGGTCGGGCTGAAGCTTTCTTT. Translated: CASSIPGGRAEAFF.

The chain links TRBV19 to TRBJ2-2; 8 nucleotides match TRBD1. The junction had 9 bases not matched to a gene; V was cut back by 9 bases and J by 6 bases. The CDR3 has 14 residues. Germline V gene sequence: CDR1 LNHDA, CDR2 SQIVND (reference sequence). The CDR3, as DNA: TGTGCCAGCGTCCGGGACAGGTTTTCCGGGGAGCTGTTTTTT. Translated: CASVRDRFSGELFF.

The CDR3, as DNA: TGTGCCAGCAGGGCGGCCGAGACCCAGTACTTC. This gives the protein CASRAAETQYF. The J gene is TRBJ2-5, the V gene TRBV11-2; unclear D gene. The V end was cut by 6 bases, the J end by 5 bases, with 7 bases between. Germline V gene lookup returns CDR1 SGHAT and CDR2 FQNNGV. The CDR3 covers 11 residues.

The V and J genes are TRBV6-5 and TRBJ1-1; no firm D call. The CDR3 totals 15 residues. V was trimmed by 0 bases and J by 1 base, leaving 9 bases between them. CDR1 is MNHEY and CDR2 is SVGAGI in the germline V gene. CDR3 sequence (DNA): TGTGCCAGCAGTTACTCCCCGGTGAAGAACACTGAAGCTTTCTTT. Translating gives CASSYSPVKNTEAFF.

The genes are TRBV16 and TRBJ2-7; the D gene is possibly TRBD2 (5 bases). CDR1 and CDR2 from the germline V gene are KGHSY and FQNENV. V lost 8 bases and J lost 2, with 25 bases in between. The CDR3 is made up of 17 amino acids. CDR3 coding DNA: TGTGCCAGCGCTCCCCCGAGAGGGATTGAAATGACCTACGAGCAGTACTTC. It translates to CASAPPRGIEMTYEQYF.

This clone was seen just once. The chain employs TRBV28 and TRBJ1-1, with D perhaps TRBD1 (5 bases). This CDR3 has 14 amino acids. Germline CDR1 MDHEN, CDR2 SYDVKM. Between the trimmed V and J ends, which lost 5 bases and 0 bases, there was a span of 10 bases. CDR3 DNA: TGTGCCAGCAGTCAAGGGACGGTGAACACTGAAGCTTTCTTT. Translated, it gives CASSQGTVNTEAFF.

Here the CDR3 DNA reads TGTGCCAGCAGCGCAGGTGGGGCAAGCGACTACGAGCAGTACTTC. Translating gives CASSAGGASDYEQYF. V is TRBV9 and J is TRBJ2-7, with D tentatively TRBD1 (5 bases). CDR3 size: 15 residues. Germline V gives CDR1 SGDLS, CDR2 YYNGEE. Trimming removed 3 bases at V and 3 bases at J, with 16 bases between.

The genes are TRBV19 and TRBJ1-5, with a weak D call TRBD1 (6 bases). Germline V gene data show CDR1 as LNHDA and CDR2 as SQIVND (reference sequence). Between the trimmed V and J ends, which lost 3 bases and 7 bases, there was a span of 16 bases. This CDR3 has 15 amino acids. The DNA for the CDR3 is TGTGCCAGTAGTATTATTACAGGGTCGGGGCAGCCCCAGCATTTT. Translating it yields CASSIITGSGQPQHF.

This chain uses TRBV30 with TRBJ2-5, with D tentatively TRBD1 (7 bases). CDR3 size: 15 residues. CDR1 is GTSNPN, CDR2 SVGIG, per germline (reference sequence). Trimming left V 0 bases short and J 4 bases short, with 15 bases between. The CDR3 DNA reads TGTGCCTGGAGTGTCAAGACAGGGCGGGGAGAGACCCAGTACTTC. As protein: CAWSVKTGRGETQYF.

The rearrangement uses TRBV19 and TRBJ2-2; weak D call: TRBD1 (6 bases). Germline V gene data show CDR1 as LNHDA and CDR2 as SQIVND (reference sequence). V was trimmed by 2 bases and J by 6 bases, leaving 10 bases between them. This CDR3 is 14 amino acids long. The CDR3 nucleotides read TGTGCCAGTAGTATATCAGGGGCATCCGGGGAGCTGTTTTTT. It encodes CASSISGASGELFF.

The J gene is TRBJ2-6, the V gene TRBV6-5; D remains unclear. Deletions cut 10 bases from V and 0 bases from J, with 4 bases between. This CDR3 contains 12 residues. Germline V lookup: CDR1 MNHEY, CDR2 SVGAGI. The CDR3 is CATVSGANVLTF. The CDR3 DNA reads as TGTGCCACCGTCTCTGGGGCCAACGTCCTGACTTTC.

V gene TRBV10-3 combines with J gene TRBJ2-7; 8 bases are shared with TRBD1. CDR3 length: 14 residues. V lost 7 bases and J lost 2; bases outside the gene matches: 7. Germline values: CDR1 ENHRY, CDR2 SYGVKD. CDR3: CAITDRGITYEQYF. In DNA form, the CDR3 reads TGTGCCATCACCGACAGGGGCATCACCTACGAGCAGTACTTC.

This clone was counted between two and nine times. The V and J genes are TRBV11-1 and TRBJ2-7; TRBD1 might be the D (6 bases). This CDR3 region has 15 residues. Trimming stripped 5 bases from V and 3 bases from J, with 17 bases between. Germline CDR1 and CDR2: SGHAT and FQDESV (reference sequence). CDR3 in DNA: TGTGCCAGCAGCCCCATCGGGACACAAGTCTACGAGCAGTACTTC. The encoded protein is CASSPIGTQVYEQYF.

The chain has TRBV7-3 and TRBJ2-3; D possibly corresponds to TRBD1 (6 bases). Trimming stripped 4 bases from V and 2 bases from J, with 10 bases between. The CDR3 has 14 residues. Germline V gene lookup returns CDR1 SGHTA and CDR2 FQGTGA. The CDR3 is CASSSQGATDTQYF. CDR3 sequence (DNA): TGTGCCAGCAGCTCACAGGGAGCCACAGATACGCAGTATTTT.

This rearrangement joins TRBV29-1 to TRBJ1-1; weak D call: TRBD1 (6 bases). There are 12 residues in the CDR3. V was trimmed by 4 bases and J by 4 bases, leaving 10 bases between them. CDR1 is SQVTM, CDR2 ANQGSEA, per germline. The CDR3 reads CSVVQGTTEAFF. CDR3 sequence (DNA): TGCAGCGTTGTACAGGGAACCACTGAAGCTTTCTTT. The whole variable domain, remainder taken from reference TRBV29-1 and TRBJ1-1, is SAVISQKPSRDICQRGTSLTIQCQVDSQVTMMFWYRQQPGQSLTLIATANQGSEATYESGFVIDKFPISRPNLTFSTLTVSNMSPEDSSIYLCSVVQGTTEAFFGQGTRLTVV.

V gene TRBV30 combines with J gene TRBJ2-1; D could derive from TRBD1 or TRBD2 (5 bases each). The CDR3 is 13 amino acids. Germline V CDR1 and CDR2: GTSNPN, SVGIG (reference sequence). V lost 4 bases to trimming and J lost 9 bases, with 16 bases between them. CDR3 in amino acids: CAWNRGEYGEQFF. The CDR3 region has the DNA TGTGCCTGGAATAGGGGAGAATACGGTGAGCAGTTCTTC.

This sequence joins TRBV4-2 and TRBJ2-5; 8 nucleotides align to TRBD2. The germline gives CDR1 LGHNA, CDR2 YNFKEQ. This CDR3 is 16 amino acids long. Germline trimming cut 6 bases from V and 1 base from J; bases unmatched to any gene: 10. CDR3 protein: CASSERAGGIQETQYF. CDR3 DNA: TGTGCCAGCAGTGAGCGGGCGGGGGGCATCCAAGAGACCCAGTACTTC.

The chain recombines TRBV30 with TRBJ2-3; no clear D. The germline V and J ends were trimmed by 0 bases and 7 bases, with 11 bases remaining between them. Germline assignment: CDR1 GTSNPN and CDR2 SVGIG (reference sequence). CDR3 length: 13 residues. The CDR3 spells CAWSVAERNTQYF. The CDR3 DNA follows: TGTGCCTGGAGTGTCGCCGAGCGAAATACGCAGTATTTT.

This rearrangement joins TRBV11-1 to TRBJ1-1; possibly TRBD1 for D (5 bases). CDR1 and CDR2 from the germline V gene are SGHAT and FQDESV (reference sequence). Trimming took 3 bases from V and 11 from J, leaving 13 bases between them. There are 12 residues in the CDR3. The CDR3 coding sequence is TGTGCCAGCAGCTTTATGTGGGGCCCCGCTTTCTTT. Amino acid sequence: CASSFMWGPAFF.

The J gene is TRBJ2-7, the V gene TRBV6-5; 11 positions agree with TRBD2. Germline V CDR1 and CDR2: MNHEY, SVGAGI. The CDR3 contains 15 residues. With 6 bases clipped from V and 5 bases from J, the junction kept 9 bases outside the gene matches. The CDR3 loop reads CASRSLLAGVNEQYF. The CDR3 DNA sequence: TGTGCCAGCAGGTCCTTACTAGCGGGAGTGAACGAGCAGTACTTC.

The genes are TRBV6-1 and TRBJ2-1, with TRBD1 matching 7 bases. The germline CDR1 and CDR2 sequences are MNHNS and SASEGT. The CDR3 consists of 14 residues. V lost 6 bases to trimming and J lost 4 bases; unmatched junction nucleotides: 6. The CDR3 loop is CASRTGIGYNEQFF. The CDR3 coding sequence is TGTGCCAGCAGGACAGGGATCGGTTACAATGAGCAGTTCTTC.

The CDR3 bases are TGTGCCAGCTCAGCGAGTTCGGGGGGCTCCTTCTACAATGAGCAGTTCTTC. Protein: CASSASSGGSFYNEQFF. The V and J genes are TRBV18 and TRBJ2-1; TRBD2 is a possible D gene (7 bases). The CDR3 consists of 17 residues. V lost 5 bases, J lost 3 bases, and 20 bases lay in between. Germline CDR1 is KGHSH and CDR2 is LQKENI.

The rearrangement uses TRBV7-2 and TRBJ1-6, with 8 nucleotides matching TRBD1. This CDR3 is 15 amino acids long. The V segment lost 5 bases and the J segment 7 bases; nucleotides outside the gene matches: 7. Germline V gives CDR1 SGHTA, CDR2 FQGNSA. The CDR3 loop is CASSPPRQGNSPLHF. The CDR3 coding sequence is TGTGCCAGCAGCCCACCCCGACAGGGGAATTCACCCCTCCACTTT.